The 7 T cell receptor beta chains presented below share a single source sample, sequenced in a study of blood T cell repertoires in COVID-19. The protocol was immunoSEQ multiplex PCR, while the TCRdb copy is restricted to in-frame clones and leaves out a portion. This table has under 200,000 clones, roughly 88% appearing once. The sequencing input was PBMCs or T cells enriched from blood (not recorded which). The receptors originated from a man in his forties or fifties with acute COVID-19.

The chain couples TRBV27 to TRBJ2-7; TRBD2 aligns across 8 bases. Per the germline V gene, CDR1 is MNHEY and CDR2 is SMNVEV (reference sequence). The CDR3 is made up of 12 amino acids. Trimming took 7 bases from V and 3 from J; bases not matched to a gene: 2. The chain's CDR3 is CASKAGGYEQYF. The CDR3 DNA sequence: TGTGCCAGCAAGGCGGGGGGCTACGAGCAGTACTTC.

This clone has more than one count but fewer than ten. V is TRBV19 and J is TRBJ2-2, with TRBD2 matching over 8 bases. The CDR3 totals 15 residues. Germline-derived CDR1 and CDR2 are LNHDA and SQIVND (reference sequence). Trimming took 8 bases from V and 5 from J; bases not matched to a gene: 10. This CDR3 is CASLPSGLGTGELFF. CDR3 nucleotides: TGTGCCAGTCTCCCTAGCGGGTTAGGGACCGGGGAGCTGTTTTTT.

The chain couples TRBV25-1 to TRBJ1-1; possibly TRBD1 for D (5 bases). Trimming pared 6 bases from V and 3 bases from J, leaving 11 bases between. The CDR3 has 13 residues. Germline CDR1 reads MGHDK; CDR2 reads SYGVNS. CDR3 region: CASRGTGYTEAFF. For the CDR3, the DNA is TGTGCCAGCAGGGGAACAGGTTACACTGAAGCTTTCTTT. Full variable domain (remainder filled in from reference TRBV25-1 and TRBJ1-1): EADIYQTPRYLVIGTGKKITLECSQTMGHDKMYWYQQDPGMELHLIHYSYGVNSTEKGDLSSESTVSRIRTEHFPLTLESARPSHTSQYLCASRGTGYTEAFFGQGTRLTVV.

The chain couples TRBV6-2 or TRBV6-3 to TRBJ2-7, with 8 nucleotides matching TRBD2. The CDR3 spans 13 residues. The germline V gene has CDR1 MNHEY and CDR2 SVGEGT. V shed 0 bases, J shed 8 bases, and the junction held 3 bases outside the gene matches. CDR3 region: CASSYSTGGQQYF. The CDR3 DNA sequence: TGTGCCAGCAGTTACTCTACGGGGGGGCAGCAGTACTTC.

V and J are TRBV11-2 and TRBJ2-1; TRBD2 matches 8 bases. The V gene's germline CDR1 is SGHAT and CDR2 FQNNGV. CDR3 length: 16 residues. With 5 bases clipped from V and 2 bases from J, the junction kept 8 bases outside the gene matches. The CDR3 DNA follows: TGTGCCAGCAGCCCCGTGAGACTAGCGCCCTACAATGAGCAGTTCTTC. Protein product: CASSPVRLAPYNEQFF.

The CDR3 sequence: CASSSTSASSTDTQYF. Written as DNA, the CDR3 is TGTGCCAGCAGCTCGACTAGCGCCTCTAGCACAGATACGCAGTATTTT. V and J are TRBV5-5 and TRBJ2-3; 8 bases line up with TRBD2. The CDR3 length is 16 residues. Germline CDR1 is SGHKS and CDR2 is YYEKEE (reference sequence). After removal of 3 bases from V and 0 bases from J, the junction contained 6 bases not matched to a gene.

The chain uses TRBV15 and TRBJ1-4; 9 nucleotides agree with TRBD1. The CDR3 totals 15 residues. Germline CDR1 reads LNHNV; CDR2 reads YYDKDF (reference sequence). Trimming took 5 bases from V and 6 from J; bases not matched to a gene: 7. In nucleotides, the CDR3 is TGTGCCACCAGCGGCGACGGGACAGGGTATGAAAAACTGTTTTTT. Translation gives CATSGDGTGYEKLFF.